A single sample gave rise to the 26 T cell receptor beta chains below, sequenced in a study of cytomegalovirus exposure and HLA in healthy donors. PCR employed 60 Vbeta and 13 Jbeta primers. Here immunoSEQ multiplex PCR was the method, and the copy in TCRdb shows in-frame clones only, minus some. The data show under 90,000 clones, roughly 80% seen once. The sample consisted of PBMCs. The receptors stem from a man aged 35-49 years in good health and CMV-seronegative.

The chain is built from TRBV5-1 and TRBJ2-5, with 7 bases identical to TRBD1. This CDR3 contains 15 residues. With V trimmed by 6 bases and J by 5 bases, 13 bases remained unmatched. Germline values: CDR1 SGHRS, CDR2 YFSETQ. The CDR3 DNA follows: TGCGCCAGCACTTCTTGGGGACAGCCAGGGGAGACCCAGTACTTC. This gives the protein CASTSWGQPGETQYF.

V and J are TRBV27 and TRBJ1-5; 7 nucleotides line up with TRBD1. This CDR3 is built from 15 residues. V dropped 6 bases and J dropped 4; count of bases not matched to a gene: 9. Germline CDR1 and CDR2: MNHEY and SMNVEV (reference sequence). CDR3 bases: TGTGCCAGCAGCCTAACAGGGGTAGGTAATCAGCCCCAGCATTTT. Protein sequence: CASSLTGVGNQPQHF.

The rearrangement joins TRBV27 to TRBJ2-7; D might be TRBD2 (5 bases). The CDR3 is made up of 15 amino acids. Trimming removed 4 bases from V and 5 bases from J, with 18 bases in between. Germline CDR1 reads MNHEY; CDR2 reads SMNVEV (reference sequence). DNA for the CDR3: TGTGCCAGCAGTTACTGGGGTGGGAGTGCCAACGAGCAGTACTTC. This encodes CASSYWGGSANEQYF.

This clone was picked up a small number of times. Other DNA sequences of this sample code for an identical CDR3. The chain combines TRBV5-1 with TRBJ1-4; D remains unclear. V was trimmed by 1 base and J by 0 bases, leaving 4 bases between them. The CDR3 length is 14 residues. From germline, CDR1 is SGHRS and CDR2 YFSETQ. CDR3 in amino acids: CASSLTATNEKLFF. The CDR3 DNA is TGCGCCAGCAGCTTGACAGCAACTAATGAAAAACTGTTTTTT.

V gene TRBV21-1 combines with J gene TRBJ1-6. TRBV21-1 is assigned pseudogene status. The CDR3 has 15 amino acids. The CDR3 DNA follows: TGTGCCAGCAGCAAAGTCAAGCTATATAATTCACCCCTCCACTTT. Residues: CASSKVKLYNSPLHF.

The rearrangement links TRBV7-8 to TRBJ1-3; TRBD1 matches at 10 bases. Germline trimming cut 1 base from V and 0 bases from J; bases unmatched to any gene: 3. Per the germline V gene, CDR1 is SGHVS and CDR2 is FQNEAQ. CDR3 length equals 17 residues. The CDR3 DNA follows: TGTGCCAGCAGCTTAGGGACAGGGGGGAACTCTGGAAACACCATATATTTT. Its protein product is CASSLGTGGNSGNTIYF.

This CDR3 is CASSKTAGGGEKLFF. In DNA, the CDR3 is TGTGCCAGCAGTAAAACGGCCGGCGGAGGTGAAAAACTGTTTTTT. The gene calls are TRBV25-1 and TRBJ1-4; D unresolved. This CDR3 is 15 amino acids long. Trimming cost V 5 bases and J 7 bases, with 17 bases left between them. Germline CDR1 and CDR2: MGHDK and SYGVNS.

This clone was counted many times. CDR3 sequence (DNA): TGTGCCAGCAGTTGGGACAGCCAAGAGACCCAGTACTTC. Its translation: CASSWDSQETQYF. The chain uses TRBV6-1 and TRBJ2-5; 7 nucleotides align to TRBD1. Germline CDR1 and CDR2: MNHNS and SASEGT. The CDR3 covers 13 residues. The V gene end was trimmed by 5 bases and the J gene end by 1 base; junction bases not matched to a gene: 1.

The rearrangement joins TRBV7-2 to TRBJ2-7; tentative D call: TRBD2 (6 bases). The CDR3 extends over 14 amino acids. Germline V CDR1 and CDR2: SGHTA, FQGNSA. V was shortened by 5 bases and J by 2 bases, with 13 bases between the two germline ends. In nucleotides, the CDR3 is TGTGCCAGCAGCCAAGTAGGAGGGCCCTACGAGCAGTACTTC. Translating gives CASSQVGGPYEQYF.

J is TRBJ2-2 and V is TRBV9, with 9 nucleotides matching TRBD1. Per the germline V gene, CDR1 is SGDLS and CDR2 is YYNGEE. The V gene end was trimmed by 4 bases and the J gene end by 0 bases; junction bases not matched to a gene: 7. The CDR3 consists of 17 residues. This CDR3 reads CASSPWDRASNTGELFF. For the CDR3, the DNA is TGTGCCAGCAGCCCGTGGGACAGGGCCTCGAACACCGGGGAGCTGTTTTTT.

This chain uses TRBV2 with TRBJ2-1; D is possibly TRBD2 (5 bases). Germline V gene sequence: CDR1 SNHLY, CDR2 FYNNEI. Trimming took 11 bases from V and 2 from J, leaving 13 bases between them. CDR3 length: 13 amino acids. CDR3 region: CASSTSPYNEQFF. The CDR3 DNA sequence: TGTGCCTCAAGCACTAGTCCCTACAATGAGCAGTTCTTC.

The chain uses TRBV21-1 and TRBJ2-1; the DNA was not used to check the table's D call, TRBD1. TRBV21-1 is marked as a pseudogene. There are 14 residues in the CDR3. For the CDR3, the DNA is TGTGCCAGCAGCAAAGGGACAGGGGTTTATGAGCAGTTCTTC. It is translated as CASSKGTGVYEQFF.

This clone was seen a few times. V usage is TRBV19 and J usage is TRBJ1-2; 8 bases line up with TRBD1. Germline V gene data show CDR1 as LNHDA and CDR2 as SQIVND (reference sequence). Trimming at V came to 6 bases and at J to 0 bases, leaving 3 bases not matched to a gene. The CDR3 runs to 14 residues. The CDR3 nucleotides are TGTGCCAGTAGACCACAGGGGGCTAACTATGGCTACACCTTC. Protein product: CASRPQGANYGYTF.

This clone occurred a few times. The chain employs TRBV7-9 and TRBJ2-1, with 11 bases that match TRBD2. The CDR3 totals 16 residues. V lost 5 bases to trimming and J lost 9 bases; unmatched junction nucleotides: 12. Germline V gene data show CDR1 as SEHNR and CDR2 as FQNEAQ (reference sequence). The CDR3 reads CASSPESGLAAREQFF. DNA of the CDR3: TGTGCCAGCAGCCCGGAGTCGGGACTAGCGGCTCGTGAGCAGTTCTTC. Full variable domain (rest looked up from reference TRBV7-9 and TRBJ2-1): DTGVSQNPRHKITKRGQNVTFRCDPISEHNRLYWYRQTLGQGPEFLTYFQNEAQLEKSRLLSDRFSAERPKGSFSTLEIQRTEQGDSAMYLCASSPESGLAAREQFFGPGTRLTVL.

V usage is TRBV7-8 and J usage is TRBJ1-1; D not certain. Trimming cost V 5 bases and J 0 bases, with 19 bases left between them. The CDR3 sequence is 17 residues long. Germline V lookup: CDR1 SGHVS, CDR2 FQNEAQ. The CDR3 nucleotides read TGTGCCAGCAGCCCCGTAACTCGAGGGATCGTGAACACTGAAGCTTTCTTT. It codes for CASSPVTRGIVNTEAFF.

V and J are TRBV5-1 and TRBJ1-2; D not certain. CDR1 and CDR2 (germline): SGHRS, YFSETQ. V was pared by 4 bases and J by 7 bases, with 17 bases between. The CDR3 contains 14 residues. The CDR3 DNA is TGCGCCAGCAGCCCCGGCCTCCTAGAGGGTGGCTACACCTTC. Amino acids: CASSPGLLEGGYTF.

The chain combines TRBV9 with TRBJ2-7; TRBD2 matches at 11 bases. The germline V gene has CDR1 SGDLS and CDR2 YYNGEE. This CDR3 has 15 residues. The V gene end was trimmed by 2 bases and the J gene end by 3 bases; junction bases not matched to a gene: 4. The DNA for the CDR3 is TGTGCCAGCAGCGTTAGCGGGAGGGATGACTACGAGCAGTACTTC. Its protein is CASSVSGRDDYEQYF.

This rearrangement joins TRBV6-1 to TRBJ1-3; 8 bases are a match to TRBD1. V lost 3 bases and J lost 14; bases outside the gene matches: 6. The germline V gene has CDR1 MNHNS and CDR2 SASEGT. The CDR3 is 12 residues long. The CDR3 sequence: CASSEGGTGLYF. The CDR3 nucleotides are TGTGCCAGCAGTGAGGGGGGGACAGGCCTATATTTT.

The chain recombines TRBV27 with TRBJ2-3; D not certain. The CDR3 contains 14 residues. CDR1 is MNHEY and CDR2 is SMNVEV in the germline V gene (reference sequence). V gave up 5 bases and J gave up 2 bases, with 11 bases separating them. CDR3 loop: CASSPWPSTDTQYF. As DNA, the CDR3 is TGTGCCAGCAGTCCCTGGCCCTCCACAGATACGCAGTATTTT.

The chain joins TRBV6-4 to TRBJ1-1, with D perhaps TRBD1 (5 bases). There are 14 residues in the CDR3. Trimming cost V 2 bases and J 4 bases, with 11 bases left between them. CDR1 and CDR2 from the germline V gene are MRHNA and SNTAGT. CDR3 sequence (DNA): TGTGCCAGCAGTGACAGGGCCGGGGGCACTGAAGCTTTCTTT. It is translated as CASSDRAGGTEAFF.

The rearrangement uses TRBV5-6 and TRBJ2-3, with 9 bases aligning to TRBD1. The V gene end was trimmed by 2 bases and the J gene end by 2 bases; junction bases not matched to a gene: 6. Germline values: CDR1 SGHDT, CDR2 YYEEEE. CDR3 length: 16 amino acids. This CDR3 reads CASSLGTGPPTDTQYF. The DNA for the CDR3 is TGTGCCAGCAGCTTAGGGACAGGGCCTCCCACAGATACGCAGTATTTT.

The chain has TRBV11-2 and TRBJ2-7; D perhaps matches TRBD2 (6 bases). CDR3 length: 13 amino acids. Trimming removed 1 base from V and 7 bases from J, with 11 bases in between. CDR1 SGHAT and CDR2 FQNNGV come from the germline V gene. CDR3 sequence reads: CASSLVRGGEQYF. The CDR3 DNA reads TGTGCCAGCAGCTTAGTTCGAGGAGGGGAGCAGTACTTC.

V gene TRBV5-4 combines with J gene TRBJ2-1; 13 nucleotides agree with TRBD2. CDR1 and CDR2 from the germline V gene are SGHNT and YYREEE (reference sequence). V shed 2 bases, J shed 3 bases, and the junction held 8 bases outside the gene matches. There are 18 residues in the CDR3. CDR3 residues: CASSFSGTSGVLYNEQFF. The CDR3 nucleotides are TGTGCCAGCAGCTTCAGCGGGACTAGCGGGGTGCTCTACAATGAGCAGTTCTTC.

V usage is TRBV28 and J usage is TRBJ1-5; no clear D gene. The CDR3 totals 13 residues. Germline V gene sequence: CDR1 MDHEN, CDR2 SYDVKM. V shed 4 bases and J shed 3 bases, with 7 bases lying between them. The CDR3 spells CASSYGINQPQHF. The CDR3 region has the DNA TGTGCCAGCAGTTACGGGATCAATCAGCCCCAGCATTTT.

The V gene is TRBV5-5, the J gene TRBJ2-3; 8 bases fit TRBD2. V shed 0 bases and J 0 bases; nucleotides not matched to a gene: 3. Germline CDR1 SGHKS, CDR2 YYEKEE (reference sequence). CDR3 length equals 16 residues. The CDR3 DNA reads TGTGCCAGCAGCTTGGTGGGCGGGGGGAGCACAGATACGCAGTATTTT. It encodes CASSLVGGGSTDTQYF.

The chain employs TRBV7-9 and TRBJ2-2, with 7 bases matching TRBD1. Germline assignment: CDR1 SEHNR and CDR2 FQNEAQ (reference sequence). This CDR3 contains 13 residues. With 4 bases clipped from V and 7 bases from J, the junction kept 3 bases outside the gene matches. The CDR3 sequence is CASSYTGVGELFF. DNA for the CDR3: TGTGCCAGCAGCTATACAGGGGTCGGGGAGCTGTTTTTT.